Listed here are 13 T cell receptor beta chains from one sample, sequenced in a study of T cells in Graves' hyperthyroidism and ophthalmopathy. Amplification targeted TCR beta CDR3 regions from RNA transcripts. The HTBI primer set served for first-round RT-PCR of the TCR CDR3. TCRdb independently ran MiXCR on the multiplex PCR reads; one entry per CDR3 protein. The sample lists 640,000 or so distinct CDR3 sequences; approximately 15% were seen once. Sample: blood. Receptors originate from a woman between 18 and 29 years old with Graves' ophthalmopathy.

This clonotype was seen many times. The chain joins TRBV2 to TRBJ2-7; D gene uncertain. CDR3 length: 17 amino acids. Germline loops: CDR1 SNHLY, CDR2 FYNNEI. V lost 2 bases, J lost 2 bases, and 19 bases lay in between. CDR3 residues: CASSELEGILSTYEQYF. CDR3 DNA sequence: TGTGCCAGCAGTGAACTCGAAGGGATTTTATCTACCTACGAGCAGTACTTC.

The chain employs TRBV30 and TRBJ1-5; TRBD1 might be the D (5 bases). V was trimmed by 3 bases and J by 4 bases, leaving 13 bases between them. CDR3 size: 14 residues. Germline CDR1 is GTSNPN and CDR2 is SVGIG (reference sequence). This CDR3 is CAWRGQGLNQPQHF. The CDR3 coding sequence is TGTGCCTGGAGGGGTCAGGGTTTGAATCAGCCCCAGCATTTT.

This clonotype was observed at least ten times. The chain is built from TRBV7-9 and TRBJ2-1, with TRBD2 identical over 15 bases. V shed 6 bases and J 7 bases; nucleotides not matched to a gene: 10. The CDR3 contains 17 residues. CDR1 is SEHNR, CDR2 FQNEAQ, per germline (reference sequence). The CDR3 DNA sequence: TGTGCCAGCAGTTGGACTAGCGGGAGGGCCCTCGGGAATGAGCAGTTCTTC. This sequence encodes CASSWTSGRALGNEQFF. Supplemented by reference TRBV7-9 and TRBJ2-1, the full variable domain reads DTGVSQNPRHKITKRGQNVTFRCDPISEHNRLYWYRQTLGQGPEFLTYFQNEAQLEKSRLLSDRFSAERPKGSFSTLEIQRTEQGDSAMYLCASSWTSGRALGNEQFFGPGTRLTVL.

This chain connects TRBV7-2 to TRBJ2-7; 9 nucleotides align to TRBD2. Germline V gene sequence: CDR1 SGHTA, CDR2 FQGNSA. Trimming removed 5 bases from V and 3 bases from J; junction bases left unmatched: 17. This CDR3 has 18 amino acids. This chain's CDR3 is CASSQEMNLAGWYYEQYF. CDR3 in DNA: TGTGCCAGCAGCCAAGAGATGAATCTAGCGGGATGGTACTACGAGCAGTACTTC.

Ten or more counts support this clonotype. The J gene is TRBJ2-7, the V gene TRBV2; D gene unclear. Germline CDR1 SNHLY, CDR2 FYNNEI. The CDR3 consists of 13 residues. Trimming took 3 bases from V and 3 from J, leaving 9 bases between them. CDR3 in amino acids: CASSEVGNYEQYF. CDR3 nucleotide sequence: TGTGCCAGCAGTGAGGTGGGGAACTACGAGCAGTACTTC.

This clonotype was observed at least ten times. The chain is built from TRBV7-8 and TRBJ2-7; 11 bases map to TRBD2. Trimming cost V 4 bases and J 4 bases; bases outside gene matches: 9. Germline V gene data show CDR1 as SGHVS and CDR2 as FQNEAQ. This CDR3 comprises 16 residues. Written as DNA, the CDR3 is TGTGCCAGCAGCTCTTTAGCGGGAGGGCCTGTTTACGAGCAGTACTTC. Amino acid sequence: CASSSLAGGPVYEQYF.

The CDR3 is CASSYPTSGQETQHF. CDR3 coding DNA: TGTGCCAGCAGTTACCCGACTAGCGGGCAAGAGACCCAGCATTTT. This chain uses TRBV6-5 with TRBJ1-5; D is unclear. The V gene lost 2 bases and the J gene lost 11 bases, with 19 bases spanning the gap. The germline V gene encodes CDR1 MNHEY and CDR2 SVGAGI. The CDR3 contains 15 residues.

This clonotype occurred many times. The J gene is TRBJ1-3, the V gene TRBV30, with 10 bases aligning to TRBD1. Germline assignment: CDR1 GTSNPN and CDR2 SVGIG (reference sequence). V lost 0 bases, J lost 1 base, and 6 bases stayed unmatched. This CDR3 spans 17 amino acids. The CDR3 DNA reads as TGTGCCTGGAGTGTTGACAGGGGGCGCCGGTCTGGAAACACCATATATTTT. Translated: CAWSVDRGRRSGNTIYF. The complete variable domain, with remaining parts taken from reference TRBV30 and TRBJ1-3, reads SQTIHQWPATLVQPVGSPLSLECTVEGTSNPNLYWYRQAAGRGLQLLFYSVGIGQISSEVPQNLSASRPQDRQFILSSKKLLLSDSGFYLCAWSVDRGRRSGNTIYFGEGSWLTVV.

As regards this clonotype: Being one base from a much bigger clone, this may be a read error. J is TRBJ2-7 and V is TRBV9; D possibly corresponds to TRBD2 (5 bases). The CDR3 length is 15 residues. V dropped 0 bases and J dropped 2 bases, with 12 bases sitting between them. Per germline, CDR1 SGDLS and CDR2 YYNGEE. The CDR3 DNA sequence: TGTGCCAGCAGCGTAGGTGCCCGGGGTCCCTACGAGCAGTACTTC. Its protein product is CASSVGARGPYEQYF.

The chain couples TRBV12-5 to TRBJ1-1, with TRBD1 identical over 10 bases. This CDR3 comprises 18 residues. Per germline, CDR1 LGHNT and CDR2 FRNRAP. With V trimmed by 5 bases and J by 4 bases, 16 bases remained unmatched. CDR3 nucleotides: TGTGCTAGTGGTGCGTGGGGGACAGGGGAGAGAGGGGGCACTGAAGCTTTCTTT. As protein: CASGAWGTGERGGTEAFF.

This clonotype came up many times. This chain joins TRBV11-2 and TRBJ2-7; 10 nucleotides match TRBD2. This CDR3 is 16 amino acids long. With V trimmed by 2 bases and J by 6 bases, 10 bases remained unmatched. CDR1 is SGHAT and CDR2 is FQNNGV in the germline V gene. Written as DNA, the CDR3 is TGTGCCAGCAGCTTATTTCCGGGACTAGCGTTAGGCGAGCAGTACTTC. Translation gives CASSLFPGLALGEQYF.

This clonotype was seen a handful of times. CDR3 sequence (DNA): TGTGCCAGCAGTTCCCCGGGATCGGGGCGACACACCGGGGAGCTGTTTTTT. This codes for CASSSPGSGRHTGELFF. The chain is built from TRBV27 and TRBJ2-2, with D possibly called TRBD1 or TRBD2 (5 bases each). The CDR3 has 17 amino acids. Trimming stripped 4 bases from V and 3 bases from J, with 18 bases between. Germline lookup yields CDR1 MNHEY and CDR2 SMNVEV (reference sequence).

This clonotype came up a few times. Written as DNA, the CDR3 is TGTGCCAGCAGCGGTCGGGGCAACTACAATGAGCAGTTCTTC. Amino acid sequence: CASSGRGNYNEQFF. The chain uses TRBV7-9 and TRBJ2-1; tentatively, D is TRBD1 or TRBD2 (5 bases each). The germline CDR1 and CDR2 sequences are SEHNR and FQNEAQ (reference sequence). This CDR3 region has 14 residues. V was trimmed by 5 bases and J by 3 bases, leaving 11 bases between them. The entire variable domain, with the rest obtained from reference TRBV7-9 and TRBJ2-1, is as follows: DTGVSQNPRHKITKRGQNVTFRCDPISEHNRLYWYRQTLGQGPEFLTYFQNEAQLEKSRLLSDRFSAERPKGSFSTLEIQRTEQGDSAMYLCASSGRGNYNEQFFGPGTRLTVL.